These 29 T cell receptor beta chains came from one sample sequenced in a study of identical twins. TCRdb itself ran the 5' RACE reads through MiXCR, one entry per CDR3 protein. The table includes under 350,000 distinct CDR3 sequences, roughly 9% detected once. This sample was shared with a second study, whose subject was yellow fever vaccine responses in identical twins.

Sequencing was done on a sample of CD8+ T cells sorted from blood. The source of these receptors is a woman aged 18 to 35 in good health.

This clonotype was counted many times. CDR3 residues: CASSYSTGRDEQFF. As DNA, the CDR3 is TGTGCCAGCAGTTACTCGACAGGGCGCGATGAGCAGTTCTTC. The V call is TRBV6-2 or TRBV6-3, the J call TRBJ2-1; 7 bases align to TRBD1. V shed 0 bases and J 8 bases; nucleotides not matched to a gene: 4. CDR1 is MNHEY and CDR2 is SVGEGT in the germline V gene. The CDR3 is 14 amino acids.

The DNA for the CDR3 is TGCGCCAGCAGCACCCGTCTTGAGGGGCTGGAGACCCAGTACTTC. It yields the protein CASSTRLEGLETQYF. The V and J genes are TRBV4-1 and TRBJ2-5, with D possibly being TRBD1 or TRBD2 (5 bases each). Germline assignment: CDR1 MGHRA and CDR2 YSYEKL. The ends were cut back, 5 bases at V and 5 bases at J, with 18 bases in the middle. The CDR3 has 15 amino acids.

Ten or more counts support this clonotype. The rearrangement uses TRBV6-1 and TRBJ1-1, with D possibly being TRBD1 (5 bases). The CDR3 has 13 amino acids. The V and J ends lost 2 bases and 5 bases respectively, with 9 bases between them. Germline CDR1 and CDR2: MNHNS and SASEGT. In DNA form, the CDR3 reads TGTGCCAGCAGTGAAATCGGGGGAACTGAAGCTTTCTTT. Its translation is CASSEIGGTEAFF.

In this sample, this clonotype turned up many times. This rearrangement joins TRBV5-1 to TRBJ1-1; 8 bases align to TRBD1. The trim removed 2 bases at V and 3 bases at J, leaving 3 bases unmatched. The germline gives CDR1 SGHRS, CDR2 YFSETQ. CDR3 size: 14 residues. CDR3 amino acids: CASSFGQGYTEAFF. The CDR3 DNA reads as TGCGCCAGCAGCTTCGGACAGGGATACACTGAAGCTTTCTTT.

The rearrangement uses TRBV7-9 and TRBJ1-2; no clear D gene. CDR3 length equals 14 residues. Germline-derived CDR1 and CDR2 are SEHNR and FQNEAQ (reference sequence). V lost 5 bases and J 0 bases, leaving 10 bases between the germline ends. DNA for the CDR3: TGTGCCAGCAGCCTCAGGTTTCCTAACTATGGCTACACCTTC. Translated: CASSLRFPNYGYTF.

The chain joins TRBV13 to TRBJ2-1; 11 bases fit TRBD2. The CDR3 has 16 residues. Germline CDR1 and CDR2: PRHDT and FYEKMQ (reference sequence). With V trimmed by 2 bases and J by 5 bases, 5 bases remained unmatched. In nucleotides, the CDR3 is TGTGCCAGCAGCTTACCTAGCGGGGGGCTAAACAATGAGCAGTTCTTC. This sequence encodes CASSLPSGGLNNEQFF.

The sample holds many counts of this clonotype. This rearrangement joins TRBV27 to TRBJ2-1; D unclear. This CDR3 is built from 15 residues. From germline, CDR1 is MNHEY and CDR2 SMNVEV (reference sequence). The ends were cut back, 1 base at V and 5 bases at J, with 12 bases in the middle. CDR3 protein: CASSLYLGSDNEQFF. CDR3 DNA: TGTGCCAGCAGTTTATACCTAGGTTCCGACAATGAGCAGTTCTTC.

In its sample, this clonotype was seen many times. V gene TRBV4-3 combines with J gene TRBJ2-4; tentatively, D is TRBD2 (7 bases). The CDR3 consists of 18 residues. Germline CDR1 reads LGHNA; CDR2 reads YSLEER. Deletions cut 4 bases from V and 3 bases from J, with 22 bases between. In DNA form, the CDR3 reads TGCGCCAGCAGCCTCCACCCGGATGGGGGGGGCTTCAAAAACATTCAGTACTTC. Protein product: CASSLHPDGGGFKNIQYF.

This clonotype was counted only a few times. A much more abundant neighbour one base away suggests this may be a read error. The V and J genes are TRBV9 and TRBJ2-1; either TRBD1 or TRBD2 may fit D (5 bases each). The CDR3 is 14 residues long. Trimming left V 0 bases short and J 2 bases short, with 6 bases between. The germline V gene encodes CDR1 SGDLS and CDR2 YYNGEE. The CDR3 nucleotides read TGTGCCAGCAGCGTAGGGGGGACCTACAATGAGCAGTTCTTC. Translation: CASSVGGTYNEQFF.

This chain connects TRBV20-1 to TRBJ1-4, with D possibly matching TRBD1 (5 bases). Germline V lookup: CDR1 DFQATT, CDR2 SNEGSKA (reference sequence). CDR3 length: 16 residues. V lost 1 base and J 6 bases, leaving 18 bases between the germline ends. The CDR3 loop reads CSARAPRGTSYEKLFF. DNA of the CDR3: TGCAGTGCTAGAGCCCCGCGGGGGACCTCCTATGAAAAACTGTTTTTT.

There are many counts of this clonotype. The chain links TRBV2 to TRBJ2-1; D might be TRBD2 (6 bases). This CDR3 region has 14 residues. Trimming left V 7 bases short and J 4 bases short, with 14 bases between. Germline CDR1 and CDR2: SNHLY and FYNNEI. In DNA, the CDR3 is TGTGCCAGCAATGGGGTGCGGGGATACAATGAGCAGTTCTTC. Translated, it gives CASNGVRGYNEQFF.

This clonotype has more than one count but fewer than ten. CDR3 loop: CASKLPPHRVRHEQYF. In DNA form, the CDR3 reads TGTGCCAGCAAGCTTCCACCGCACAGGGTACGGCACGAGCAGTACTTC. This rearrangement joins TRBV25-1 to TRBJ2-7; tentative D call: TRBD1 (6 bases). CDR1 is MGHDK and CDR2 is SYGVNS in the germline V gene. The CDR3 is 16 residues long. V lost 7 bases and J 5 bases, leaving 24 bases between the germline ends.

This chain links TRBV4-3 with TRBJ1-5; possibly TRBD1 for D (6 bases). This CDR3 region has 16 residues. V dropped 0 bases and J dropped 3 bases, with 12 bases sitting between them. Germline V CDR1 and CDR2: LGHNA, YSLEER. Here the CDR3 reads CASSQDWTASNQPQHF. The CDR3 region has the DNA TGCGCCAGCAGCCAAGATTGGACAGCCTCCAATCAGCCCCAGCATTTT.

This clonotype was detected only a few times. The chain couples TRBV20-1 to TRBJ2-7; possibly TRBD2 for D (5 bases). CDR3 length: 15 residues. The germline CDR1 and CDR2 sequences are DFQATT and SNEGSKA (reference sequence). Trimming removed 3 bases from V and 3 bases from J, with 18 bases in between. The CDR3 here is CSARITAVGYYEQYF. CDR3 in DNA: TGCAGTGCTAGGATAACAGCGGTGGGGTACTACGAGCAGTACTTC.

This clonotype was seen a handful of times. The CDR3 DNA follows: TGTGCCAGCAGCTTTATCGGGGCAGGCGGGGACACAGATACGCAGTATTTT. Protein product: CASSFIGAGGDTDTQYF. V gene TRBV7-9 combines with J gene TRBJ2-3; TRBD2 is a possible D gene (6 bases). CDR3 length: 17 amino acids. Trimming removed 3 bases from V and 2 bases from J, with 18 bases in between. Germline lookup yields CDR1 SEHNR and CDR2 FQNEAQ (reference sequence).

At least ten counts were recorded for this clonotype. The V and J genes are TRBV13 and TRBJ2-1; possible D gene TRBD1, 6 bases. V shed 5 bases and J shed 12 bases, with 11 bases lying between them. The CDR3 contains 11 residues. Germline V gene sequence: CDR1 PRHDT, CDR2 FYEKMQ (reference sequence). The CDR3 coding sequence is TGTGCCAGCAGCCCAGGGGTCCCGCAGTTCTTC. This sequence encodes CASSPGVPQFF.

There are many counts of this clonotype. The rearrangement joins TRBV29-1 to TRBJ1-2; 10 nucleotides line up with TRBD1. V shed 6 bases, J shed 7 bases, and the junction held 5 bases outside the gene matches. Germline CDR1 SQVTM, CDR2 ANQGSEA. The CDR3 is made up of 12 amino acids. CDR3 sequence reads: CSVETGGLGYTF. DNA of the CDR3: TGCAGCGTGGAGACAGGGGGCCTTGGCTACACCTTC.

This clonotype was found a few times. The chain carries TRBV12-3 or TRBV12-4 and TRBJ2-5, with 9 nucleotides matching TRBD2. This CDR3 has 13 amino acids. With 7 bases clipped from V and 4 bases from J, the junction kept 4 bases outside the gene matches. CDR3 region: CASNSGLAETQYF. The CDR3, as DNA: TGTGCCAGCAATTCGGGACTAGCAGAGACCCAGTACTTC.

This clonotype turned up a few times. The chain has TRBV5-4 and TRBJ2-7; perhaps TRBD1 as D (5 bases). The V gene's germline CDR1 is SGHNT and CDR2 YYREEE (reference sequence). V lost 3 bases and J 2 bases, leaving 18 bases between the germline ends. The CDR3 covers 16 residues. CDR3 DNA: TGTGCCAGCAGCTCAGGATACGACAGCCTGGCCTACGAGCAGTACTTC. Its translation is CASSSGYDSLAYEQYF.

In this sample, this clonotype turned up many times. The rearrangement uses TRBV7-2 and TRBJ1-1; D is uncertain. Germline lookup yields CDR1 SGHTA and CDR2 FQGNSA. The CDR3 totals 15 residues. V lost 5 bases to trimming and J lost 0 bases, with 13 bases between them. The CDR3 sequence is CASSPMLGLNTEAFF. The CDR3 DNA is TGTGCCAGCAGCCCCATGCTAGGGCTGAACACTGAAGCTTTCTTT.

V and J are TRBV4-2 and TRBJ2-3; the D is unclear. Germline CDR1 LGHNA, CDR2 YNFKEQ. The length of the CDR3 is 13 residues. The V and J ends lost 0 bases and 5 bases respectively, with 6 bases between them. CDR3 nucleotides: TGTGCCAGCAGCCAAGAAAAGGAAGATACGCAGTATTTT. It encodes CASSQEKEDTQYF.

The chain carries TRBV24-1 and TRBJ2-2, with TRBD2 identical over 8 bases. This CDR3 spans 15 amino acids. Germline V gives CDR1 KGHDR, CDR2 SFDVKD. V lost 9 bases, J lost 0 bases, and 5 bases stayed unmatched. Here the CDR3 DNA reads TGTGCCACCGCCCCAGCGGGGGCGAACACCGGGGAGCTGTTTTTT. This gives the protein CATAPAGANTGELFF.

The chain has TRBV12-3 or TRBV12-4 and TRBJ2-3; 10 positions agree with TRBD2. CDR3 length equals 16 residues. The junction had 5 bases not matched to a gene; V was cut back by 5 bases and J by 0 bases. CDR3 DNA sequence: TGTGCCAGCAGTCCACAGCGGGAGGGGAGCACAGATACGCAGTATTTT. Translation gives CASSPQREGSTDTQYF.

This clonotype has a handful of counts. The J gene is TRBJ2-5, the V gene TRBV7-9; 11 bases fit TRBD2. Per germline, CDR1 SEHNR and CDR2 FQNEAQ (reference sequence). The CDR3 has 15 amino acids. Trimming at V came to 4 bases and at J to 5 bases, leaving 6 bases not matched to a gene. The CDR3 sequence is CASSWLAGGQETQYF. The DNA of the CDR3 is TGTGCCAGCAGCTGGTTAGCGGGAGGGCAGGAGACCCAGTACTTC.

The CDR3 nucleotides are TGTGCCAGCAGCTTAGCGCCTGACGGGGCTTCACCCCTCCACTTT. Its protein is CASSLAPDGASPLHF. The J gene is TRBJ1-6, the V gene TRBV7-9; maybe TRBD1 (5 bases). Germline V gene data show CDR1 as SEHNR and CDR2 as FQNEAQ (reference sequence). The CDR3 runs 15 residues. V lost 0 bases and J lost 9, with 12 bases in between.

This clonotype appeared a few times. The gene calls are TRBV27 and TRBJ2-1; 12 nucleotides line up with TRBD2. The CDR3 runs to 16 residues. Germline V gene lookup returns CDR1 MNHEY and CDR2 SMNVEV (reference sequence). The junction had 6 bases not matched to a gene; V was cut back by 5 bases and J by 4 bases. As DNA, the CDR3 is TGTGCCAGCAGTCTACGGACTAGCGGGGCTTACAATGAGCAGTTCTTC. Translated, it gives CASSLRTSGAYNEQFF.

In this sample, this clonotype turned up many times. The rearrangement links TRBV20-1 to TRBJ2-5; 12 nucleotides match TRBD2. The germline gives CDR1 DFQATT, CDR2 SNEGSKA (reference sequence). The J segment lost 5 bases and the V segment lost 3 bases, leaving 7 bases of the junction unmatched. The CDR3 sequence is 15 residues long. CDR3 loop: CSASPTSGSGETQYF. CDR3 DNA: TGCAGTGCTAGTCCGACTAGCGGGAGTGGGGAGACCCAGTACTTC.

This clonotype has more than one count but fewer than ten. The chain links TRBV7-2 to TRBJ2-1; D not certain. Trimming removed 1 base from V and 7 bases from J, with 14 bases in between. Germline values: CDR1 SGHTA, CDR2 FQGNSA. The CDR3 loop spans 15 amino acids. The CDR3 DNA reads as TGTGCCAGCAGCTTAGTCTCGGCTTACCCAAATGAGCAGTTCTTC. Encoded protein: CASSLVSAYPNEQFF. The variable domain in full, completed from reference TRBV7-2 and TRBJ2-1, reads GAGVSQSPSNKVTEKGKDVELRCDPISGHTALYWYRQSLGQGLEFLIYFQGNSAPDKSGLPSDRFSAERTGGSVSTLTIQRTQQEDSAVYLCASSLVSAYPNEQFFGPGTRLTVL.

Ten or more counts support this clonotype. This rearrangement joins TRBV12-3 or TRBV12-4 to TRBJ2-7, with TRBD2 matching over 9 bases. J was trimmed by 5 bases and V by 2 bases; bases with no gene match: 4. CDR3 length equals 14 residues. The CDR3 DNA sequence: TGTGCCAGCAGTTTATTGCGGGGGGGAAACGAGCAGTACTTC. This encodes CASSLLRGGNEQYF.